Following are 27 T cell receptor beta chains from one sample sequenced in a study of blood T cell repertoires in COVID-19. Assay: immunoSEQ multiplex PCR; the TCRdb copy retains only in-frame clones and omits some. The data contain more than 90,000 clones, 70% to 90% of them seen just once; the ten biggest clones take up approximately 1.5%. Specimen: peripheral blood. All receptors come from a man aged 35 to 55 with acute or convalescent COVID-19.

This clone was counted a single time. This chain's CDR3 is CASSSAVSPLHF. The DNA for the CDR3 is TGTGCCAGCAGTTCCGCAGTCTCACCCCTCCACTTT. This sequence joins TRBV28 and TRBJ1-6, with D uncertain. The germline gives CDR1 MDHEN, CDR2 SYDVKM. The CDR3 is made up of 12 amino acids. V was trimmed by 4 bases and J by 10 bases, leaving 8 bases between them.

The V gene is TRBV7-3, the J gene TRBJ2-1; 9 positions match TRBD2. The J segment lost 2 bases and the V segment lost 3 bases, leaving 5 bases of the junction unmatched. Germline CDR1 is SGHTA and CDR2 is FQGTGA. The CDR3 is made up of 16 amino acids. The CDR3 is CASSFSGSSTYNEQFF. The CDR3 DNA follows: TGTGCCAGCAGCTTTAGCGGGAGTAGCACCTACAATGAGCAGTTCTTC.

In this sample, this clone turned up a few times. The gene calls are TRBV30 and TRBJ2-1, with 13 bases fitting TRBD2. The CDR3 contains 15 residues. Germline V gene lookup returns CDR1 GTSNPN and CDR2 SVGIG (reference sequence). The junction had 4 bases not matched to a gene; V was cut back by 1 base and J by 7 bases. This CDR3 reads CAWSGRLAGGNEQFF. The CDR3 coding sequence is TGTGCCTGGAGTGGCCGACTAGCGGGAGGAAATGAGCAGTTCTTC.

In this sample, this clone turned up a few times. The gene calls are TRBV7-2 and TRBJ2-1; 7 bases agree with TRBD1. J was trimmed by 9 bases and V by 5 bases; bases with no gene match: 13. Per germline, CDR1 SGHTA and CDR2 FQGNSA. This CDR3 comprises 15 residues. The CDR3: CASSHTLGPGGEQFF. The CDR3 DNA reads as TGTGCCAGCAGCCATACTTTGGGCCCAGGGGGTGAGCAGTTCTTC. Full variable domain (missing parts from reference TRBV7-2 and TRBJ2-1): GAGVSQSPSNKVTEKGKDVELRCDPISGHTALYWYRQSLGQGLEFLIYFQGNSAPDKSGLPSDRFSAERTGGSVSTLTIQRTQQEDSAVYLCASSHTLGPGGEQFFGPGTRLTVL.

The chain uses TRBV19 and TRBJ2-3; TRBD2 matches at 10 bases. The trim removed 8 bases at V and 3 bases at J, leaving 8 bases unmatched. The germline CDR1 and CDR2 sequences are LNHDA and SQIVND (reference sequence). The CDR3 totals 15 residues. CDR3 sequence (DNA): TGTGCCAGTGGTGGGCCTAGCGGGAGAACAGATACGCAGTATTTT. Residues: CASGGPSGRTDTQYF.

This chain uses TRBV7-8 with TRBJ2-4, with D uncertain. Germline loops: CDR1 SGHVS, CDR2 FQNEAQ. CDR3 length equals 14 residues. V was clipped by 2 bases and J by 0 bases, with 5 bases between them. Written as DNA, the CDR3 is TGTGCCAGCAGCTTACTAGTAGCCAAAAACATTCAGTACTTC. Residues: CASSLLVAKNIQYF.

The CDR3 coding sequence is TGTGCCAGCTCACGAGGGACTAGCGGGGTTTACACAGATACGCAGTATTTT. Translating gives CASSRGTSGVYTDTQYF. The chain employs TRBV18 and TRBJ2-3; 13 bases are shared with TRBD2. The germline CDR1 and CDR2 sequences are KGHSH and LQKENI. The CDR3 has 17 amino acids. V shed 4 bases and J 2 bases; nucleotides not matched to a gene: 6. The variable domain in full, completed from reference TRBV18 and TRBJ2-3, reads NAGVMQNPRHLVRRRGQEARLRCSPMKGHSHVYWYRQLPEEGLKFMVYLQKENIIDESGMPKERFSAEFPKEGPSILRIQQVVRGDSAAYFCASSRGTSGVYTDTQYFGPGTRLTVL.

The chain has TRBV7-2 and TRBJ2-3; a weak D match, TRBD2 (6 bases). Germline CDR1 SGHTA, CDR2 FQGNSA. The V end was cut by 4 bases, the J end by 2 bases, with 10 bases between. This CDR3 spans 14 amino acids. The CDR3 here is CASSSGLYTDTQYF. CDR3 coding DNA: TGTGCCAGCAGCTCCGGACTATACACAGATACGCAGTATTTT.

The chain uses TRBV4-2 and TRBJ1-2, with 7 bases lining up with TRBD1. The CDR3 consists of 15 residues. With 3 bases clipped from V and 0 bases from J, the junction kept 4 bases outside the gene matches. Germline CDR1 and CDR2: LGHNA and YNFKEQ. Here the CDR3 reads CASSHTGAANYGYTF. For the CDR3, the DNA is TGTGCCAGCAGCCATACAGGGGCCGCTAACTATGGCTACACCTTC.

This chain uses TRBV29-1 with TRBJ2-1; TRBD2 agrees at 10 bases. This CDR3 comprises 15 residues. V lost 6 bases, J lost 4 bases, and 9 bases stayed unmatched. Looked up from germline, CDR1 is SQVTM and CDR2 is ANQGSEA. CDR3 residues: CSVQPLAGVYNEQFF. The DNA of the CDR3 is TGCAGCGTACAACCCCTAGCGGGGGTTTACAATGAGCAGTTCTTC.

CDR3 sequence reads: CASSRTGFSGNTIYF. The CDR3, as DNA: TGTGCCAGCAGTAGAACAGGGTTCTCTGGAAACACCATATATTTT. The rearrangement joins TRBV6-5 to TRBJ1-3, with a weak D call TRBD1 (6 bases). Trimming shortened V by 5 bases and J by 0 bases, and 11 bases separated the two germline ends. This CDR3 region has 15 residues. Germline V lookup: CDR1 MNHEY, CDR2 SVGAGI.

This clone was seen a single time. In nucleotides, the CDR3 is TGTGCCAGCAGCTTATCGACTAGCGGGTACAATGAGCAGTTCTTC. Protein product: CASSLSTSGYNEQFF. The chain recombines TRBV7-3 with TRBJ2-1; 10 bases match TRBD2. Looked up from germline, CDR1 is SGHTA and CDR2 is FQGTGA. There are 15 residues in the CDR3. The junction had 2 bases not matched to a gene; V was cut back by 2 bases and J by 4 bases.

The chain carries TRBV14 and TRBJ2-5; tentatively, D is TRBD2 (6 bases). The V end lost 1 base, the J end lost 1 base, and 7 bases lay between the germline ends. CDR1 is SGHDN, CDR2 FVKESK, per germline. The CDR3 is 14 residues long. In DNA, the CDR3 is TGTGCCAGCAGCCAAGTGCGGGGCCAAGAGACCCAGTACTTC. It specifies CASSQVRGQETQYF. The complete variable domain, with remaining parts taken from reference TRBV14 and TRBJ2-5, reads EAGVTQFPSHSVIEKGQTVTLRCDPISGHDNLYWYRRVMGKEIKFLLHFVKESKQDESGMPNNRFLAERTGGTYSTLKVQPAELEDSGVYFCASSQVRGQETQYFGPGTRLLVL.

V usage is TRBV11-1 and J usage is TRBJ2-7; perhaps TRBD1 as D (6 bases). Trimming pared 5 bases from V and 9 bases from J, leaving 14 bases between. The germline V gene has CDR1 SGHAT and CDR2 FQDESV (reference sequence). This CDR3 region has 12 residues. The CDR3 spells CASSRAGDRQYF. The CDR3 DNA sequence: TGTGCCAGCAGCAGGGCAGGGGATCGGCAGTACTTC.

The count of this clone is one. The chain is built from TRBV7-8 and TRBJ1-5; no clear D. The V gene lost 3 bases and the J gene lost 3 bases, with 9 bases spanning the gap. The CDR3 spans 14 residues. CDR1 and CDR2 (germline): SGHVS, FQNEAQ. The DNA of the CDR3 is TGTGCCAGCAGCTTGAGTATCCTCAATCAGCCCCAGCATTTT. Its translation: CASSLSILNQPQHF.

The chain combines TRBV7-9 with TRBJ1-2; D is ambiguous. The CDR3 sequence is 15 residues long. The V and J ends lost 4 bases and 4 bases respectively, with 16 bases between them. Germline values: CDR1 SEHNR, CDR2 FQNEAQ (reference sequence). The CDR3 is CASSSGSSGTYGYTF. In DNA, the CDR3 is TGTGCCAGCAGCTCCGGAAGTAGCGGAACCTATGGCTACACCTTC. The entire variable domain, with the rest obtained from reference TRBV7-9 and TRBJ1-2, is as follows: DTGVSQNPRHKITKRGQNVTFRCDPISEHNRLYWYRQTLGQGPEFLTYFQNEAQLEKSRLLSDRFSAERPKGSFSTLEIQRTEQGDSAMYLCASSSGSSGTYGYTFGSGTRLTVV.

The J gene is TRBJ1-5, the V gene TRBV28; TRBD1 matches 7 bases. This CDR3 comprises 15 residues. The germline V gene has CDR1 MDHEN and CDR2 SYDVKM. V lost 5 bases and J lost 0; bases outside the gene matches: 4. The CDR3 DNA is TGTGCCAGCAGTGAGACAGGGTATAGCAATCAGCCCCAGCATTTT. Its translation: CASSETGYSNQPQHF. Variable domain in full (rest from reference TRBV28 and TRBJ1-5): DVKVTQSSRYLVKRTGEKVFLECVQDMDHENMFWYRQDPGLGLRLIYFSYDVKMKEKGDIPEGYSVSREKKERFSLILESASTNQTSMYLCASSETGYSNQPQHFGDGTRLSIL.

This clone was observed a single time. The CDR3 region is CSVGLSNTYEQYF. The CDR3 coding sequence is TGCAGCGTTGGGCTCTCCAATACCTACGAGCAGTACTTC. The chain combines TRBV29-1 with TRBJ2-7, with D unresolved. CDR1 SQVTM and CDR2 ANQGSEA come from the germline V gene. Trimming shortened V by 4 bases and J by 2 bases, and 12 bases separated the two germline ends. This CDR3 has 13 residues.

V is TRBV19 and J is TRBJ1-5, with 8 bases fitting TRBD1. Unmatched junction bases numbered 5, after V lost 5 bases and J lost 2 bases. Germline CDR1 is LNHDA and CDR2 is SQIVND (reference sequence). This CDR3 is built from 15 residues. The CDR3, as DNA: TGTGCCAGTAGTTCTGGACAGGGTGGCAATCAGCCCCAGCATTTT. This encodes CASSSGQGGNQPQHF.

The CDR3 DNA sequence: TGTGCCAGCATACCGGGACTCCTATACGAGCAGTACTTC. Translation gives CASIPGLLYEQYF. V is TRBV2 and J is TRBJ2-7, with a weak D call TRBD2 (6 bases). Germline assignment: CDR1 SNHLY and CDR2 FYNNEI. The CDR3 totals 13 residues. The V and J ends lost 7 bases and 4 bases respectively, with 14 bases between them.

This clone was picked up one time. The chain employs TRBV7-2 and TRBJ2-1; D not resolved. The CDR3 runs 14 residues. The germline V gene encodes CDR1 SGHTA and CDR2 FQGNSA. Trimming left V 0 bases short and J 3 bases short, with 6 bases between. The CDR3 reads CASSLAYSYNEQFF. The CDR3 DNA sequence: TGTGCCAGCAGCTTAGCGTACAGCTACAATGAGCAGTTCTTC.

The gene calls are TRBV11-3 and TRBJ1-2; TRBD1 agrees at 7 bases. This CDR3 comprises 16 residues. CDR1 is SGHNT and CDR2 is YENEEA in the germline V gene. V shed 1 base and J 0 bases; nucleotides not matched to a gene: 5. The CDR3 here is CASSLGGTEANYGYTF. CDR3 DNA sequence: TGTGCCAGCAGCTTAGGGGGGACAGAAGCTAACTATGGCTACACCTTC.

This clone has a single count. The J gene is TRBJ1-5, the V gene TRBV7-8, with TRBD1 matching over 9 bases. V was pared by 5 bases and J by 3 bases, with 11 bases of the junction left unmatched. Germline CDR1 SGHVS, CDR2 FQNEAQ. The CDR3 sequence is 17 residues long. The CDR3 nucleotides are TGTGCCAGCAGCGAGGGGGGACAGGGTAGGAACAATCAGCCCCAGCATTTT. This codes for CASSEGGQGRNNQPQHF. Complete variable domain (other parts from reference TRBV7-8 and TRBJ1-5): GAGVSQSPRYKVAKRGQDVALRCDPISGHVSLFWYQQALGQGPEFLTYFQNEAQLDKSGLPSDRFFAERPEGSVSTLKIQRTQQEDSAVYLCASSEGGQGRNNQPQHFGDGTRLSIL.

The rearrangement links TRBV5-3 to TRBJ1-2; the match to TRBD1 covers 8 bases. TRBV5-3 is an ORF, and what it does is uncertain. The junction had 6 bases not matched to a gene; V was cut back by 3 bases and J by 14 bases. The CDR3 runs 11 residues. CDR3 amino acids: CARSSTHRGTF. The CDR3 coding sequence is TGTGCCAGAAGCTCGACTCACAGGGGGACCTTC.

The chain recombines TRBV3-1 (or the pseudogene TRBV3-2) with TRBJ2-5, with D uncertain. Trimming removed 1 base from V and 4 bases from J, with 7 bases in between. The length of the CDR3 is 13 residues. The V gene's germline CDR1 is LGHDT and CDR2 YNNKEL (reference sequence). This CDR3 reads CASSQVSPETQYF. CDR3 DNA sequence: TGTGCCAGCAGCCAAGTGTCTCCAGAGACCCAGTACTTC.

V usage is TRBV11-2 and J usage is TRBJ2-7, with 7 bases identical to TRBD2. The V segment lost 2 bases and the J segment 2 bases; nucleotides outside the gene matches: 9. Per the germline V gene, CDR1 is SGHAT and CDR2 is FQNNGV. There are 16 residues in the CDR3. The CDR3 bases are TGTGCCAGCAGCTTAAGGGTCACTAGCGTGACCTACGAGCAGTACTTC. Encoded protein: CASSLRVTSVTYEQYF. The full variable domain, its missing parts supplied by reference TRBV11-2 and TRBJ2-7, is EAGVAQSPRYKIIEKRQSVAFWCNPISGHATLYWYQQILGQGPKLLIQFQNNGVVDDSQLPKDRFSAERLKGVDSTLKIQPAKLEDSAVYLCASSLRVTSVTYEQYFGPGTRLTVT.

This clone came up once. The J gene is TRBJ2-1, the V gene TRBV27, with TRBD1 as a possible D gene (6 bases). In germline, CDR1 is MNHEY, CDR2 SMNVEV (reference sequence). V was pared by 11 bases and J by 8 bases, with 13 bases between. The CDR3 runs 11 residues. Here the CDR3 DNA reads TGTGCCGTCCTCAAGGGGGATGAGCAGTTCTTC. Amino acids: CAVLKGDEQFF.